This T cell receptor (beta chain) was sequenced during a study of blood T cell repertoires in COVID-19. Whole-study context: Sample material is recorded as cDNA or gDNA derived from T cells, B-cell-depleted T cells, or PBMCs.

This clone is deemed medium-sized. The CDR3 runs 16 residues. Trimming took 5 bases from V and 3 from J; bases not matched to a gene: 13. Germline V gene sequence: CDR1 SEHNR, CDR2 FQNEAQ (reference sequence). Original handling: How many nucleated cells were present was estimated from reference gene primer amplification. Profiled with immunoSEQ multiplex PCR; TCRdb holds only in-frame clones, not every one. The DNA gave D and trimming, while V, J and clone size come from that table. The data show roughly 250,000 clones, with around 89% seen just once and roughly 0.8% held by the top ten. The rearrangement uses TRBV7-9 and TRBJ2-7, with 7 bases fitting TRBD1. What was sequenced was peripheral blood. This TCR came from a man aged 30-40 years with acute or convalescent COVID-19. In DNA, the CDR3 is TGTGCCAGCAGCCGCATTACGGGACAGTTCGGCTACGAGCAGTACTTC. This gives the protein CASSRITGQFGYEQYF.